A selection of T cell receptor beta chains follows, all from one sample in a study of shared clonotypes between healthy human individuals. The assay was immunoSEQ multiplex PCR, and TCRdb's table has in-frame clones only and misses some. The table has fewer than 1.6 million clones, around 98.5% seen once; the top ten hold approximately 0.4%. Material: naive CD4+ T cells sorted from blood. The origin of the receptors is a man aged 25 to 40 in good health. The CDR3 runs from the conserved cysteine through the conserved F or W. The D gene is left open where the match is weak. Not all rows give a size; the values are once, few, many and, for expanded clones, a class.

clone_size: .
d_call: .
j_call: TRBJ1-1
v_call: TRBV5-1
cdr3_aa: CASTSASRGSDTEAFF
cdr3_nt: TGCGCCAGCACCTCAGCTTCTCGGGGTTCGGACACTGAAGCTTTCTTT

clone_size: once
d_call: .
j_call: TRBJ2-1
v_call: TRBV18
cdr3_aa: CASSPSFGPSSSYNEQFF
cdr3_nt: TGTGCCAGCTCACCTTCCTTCGGACCGTCAAGCTCCTACAATGAGCAGTTCTTC

clone_size: .
d_call: TRBD2
j_call: TRBJ2-3
v_call: TRBV7-3
cdr3_aa: CASSPGGDTQYF
cdr3_nt: TGTGCCAGCAGTCCGGGGGGAGATACGCAGTATTTT

clone_size: .
d_call: TRBD1
j_call: TRBJ2-1
v_call: TRBV29-1
cdr3_aa: CSARAVNRGSSYNEQFF
cdr3_nt: TGCAGCGCCCGGGCGGTCAACAGGGGCAGCTCCTACAATGAGCAGTTCTTC

clone_size: .
d_call: TRBD2
j_call: TRBJ2-2
v_call: TRBV5-5
cdr3_aa: CASSLAGLNTGELFF
cdr3_nt: TGTGCCAGCAGCTTAGCGGGGCTGAACACCGGGGAGCTGTTTTTT

clone_size: .
d_call: .
j_call: TRBJ2-4
v_call: TRBV7-2
cdr3_aa: CASSSPGAKNIQYF
cdr3_nt: TGTGCCAGCAGCTCCCCGGGGGCCAAAAACATTCAGTACTTC

clone_size: .
d_call: TRBD2
j_call: TRBJ2-7
v_call: TRBV6-5
cdr3_aa: CASSRLAGGAYEQYF
cdr3_nt: TGTGCCAGCAGCCGGCTAGCGGGAGGAGCCTACGAGCAGTACTTC

clone_size: .
d_call: TRBD1
j_call: TRBJ2-3
v_call: TRBV7-3
cdr3_aa: CASSLKAWDRDTQYF
cdr3_nt: TGTGCCAGCAGCTTAAAAGCATGGGACAGGGATACGCAGTATTTT

clone_size: .
d_call: TRBD1
j_call: TRBJ1-1
v_call: TRBV5-1
cdr3_aa: CASSLGQGRSEAFF
cdr3_nt: TGCGCCAGCAGCTTGGGACAGGGGAGGTCTGAAGCTTTCTTT

clone_size: .
d_call: .
j_call: TRBJ2-7
v_call: TRBV6-5
cdr3_aa: CASSRGQNYEQYF
cdr3_nt: TGTGCCAGCAGTCGCGGACAGAACTACGAGCAGTACTTC

clone_size: .
d_call: TRBD1
j_call: TRBJ2-7
v_call: TRBV9
cdr3_aa: CASSAQGDPYEQYF
cdr3_nt: TGTGCCAGCAGCGCGCAGGGGGATCCCTACGAGCAGTACTTC

clone_size: .
d_call: .
j_call: TRBJ1-2
v_call: TRBV7-8
cdr3_aa: CASSFGNYGYTF
cdr3_nt: TGTGCCAGCAGCTTTGGGAACTATGGCTACACCTTC

clone_size: .
d_call: .
j_call: TRBJ2-2
v_call: TRBV11-3
cdr3_aa: CASSLRGLLNTGELFF
cdr3_nt: TGTGCCAGCAGCTTGCGGGGGCTGCTGAACACCGGGGAGCTGTTTTTT

clone_size: .
d_call: .
j_call: TRBJ2-7
v_call: TRBV11-2
cdr3_aa: CASSLRRTLYEQYF
cdr3_nt: TGTGCCAGCAGCTTAAGGCGGACCCTCTACGAGCAGTACTTC

clone_size: .
d_call: .
j_call: TRBJ2-7
v_call: TRBV10-2
cdr3_aa: CASSRPPGLYEQYF
cdr3_nt: TGCGCCAGCAGCCGACCACCAGGCCTTTACGAGCAGTACTTC

clone_size: .
d_call: TRBD1
j_call: TRBJ1-2
v_call: TRBV28
cdr3_aa: CASSRTGTSYGYTF
cdr3_nt: TGTGCCAGCAGTAGGACAGGGACGAGCTATGGCTACACCTTC

clone_size: .
d_call: .
j_call: TRBJ2-5
v_call: TRBV5-6
cdr3_aa: CASSLDPQEETQYF
cdr3_nt: TGTGCCAGCAGCTTGGACCCGCAGGAGGAGACCCAGTACTTC

clone_size: .
d_call: .
j_call: TRBJ2-2
v_call: TRBV19
cdr3_aa: CASSSGRGSNTGELFF
cdr3_nt: TGTGCCAGTAGTAGTGGCCGCGGGTCGAACACCGGGGAGCTGTTTTTT

clone_size: .
d_call: .
j_call: TRBJ2-3
v_call: TRBV2
cdr3_aa: CASSEKSWFGDTQYF
cdr3_nt: TGTGCCAGCAGTGAAAAATCCTGGTTCGGAGATACGCAGTATTTT

clone_size: once
d_call: .
j_call: TRBJ1-5
v_call: TRBV27
cdr3_aa: CASSLGGGQGNQPQHF
cdr3_nt: TGTGCCAGCAGTTTAGGGGGCGGGCAGGGCAATCAGCCCCAGCATTTT

clone_size: .
d_call: TRBD1
j_call: TRBJ2-2
v_call: TRBV18
cdr3_aa: CASSPLDRGNTGELFF
cdr3_nt: TGTGCCAGCTCACCACTGGACAGGGGCAACACCGGGGAGCTGTTTTTT

clone_size: .
d_call: .
j_call: TRBJ1-1
v_call: TRBV29-1
cdr3_aa: CSVKSLKQNTEAFF
cdr3_nt: TGCAGCGTAAAGTCCTTAAAGCAGAACACTGAAGCTTTCTTT

clone_size: .
d_call: .
j_call: TRBJ2-2
v_call: TRBV18
cdr3_aa: CASSPRSAVGTGELFF
cdr3_nt: TGTGCCAGCTCACCACGATCCGCTGTCGGGACCGGGGAGCTGTTTTTT

clone_size: .
d_call: .
j_call: TRBJ1-5
v_call: TRBV7-2
cdr3_aa: CASSPQKRGSNQPQHF
cdr3_nt: TGTGCCAGCAGCCCACAAAAGAGGGGAAGCAATCAGCCCCAGCATTTT

clone_size: once
d_call: TRBD2
j_call: TRBJ2-7
v_call: TRBV5-4
cdr3_aa: CASSLAGGADYEQYF
cdr3_nt: TGTGCCAGCAGCCTGGCCGGGGGGGCCGACTACGAGCAGTACTTC

clone_size: .
d_call: TRBD1
j_call: TRBJ2-7
v_call: TRBV7-9
cdr3_aa: CASSLGQGHYEQYF
cdr3_nt: TGTGCCAGCAGCTTAGGACAGGGTCACTACGAGCAGTACTTC

clone_size: .
d_call: TRBD2
j_call: TRBJ2-1
v_call: TRBV5-6
cdr3_aa: CASSYRTSGRRNEQFF
cdr3_nt: TGTGCCAGCAGCTACCGGACTAGCGGGAGGAGGAATGAGCAGTTCTTC

clone_size: .
d_call: TRBD1
j_call: TRBJ2-1
v_call: TRBV11-2
cdr3_aa: CASSFGTGIDNEQFF
cdr3_nt: TGTGCCAGCAGCTTTGGGACAGGGATCGACAATGAGCAGTTCTTC

clone_size: .
d_call: .
j_call: TRBJ2-3
v_call: TRBV19
cdr3_aa: CASSIGTQRGDTQYF
cdr3_nt: TGTGCCAGTAGTATTGGTACTCAACGGGGAGATACGCAGTATTTT

clone_size: .
d_call: .
j_call: TRBJ2-3
v_call: TRBV19
cdr3_aa: CASLDRLTDTQYF
cdr3_nt: TGTGCCAGTTTAGACCGCCTGACAGATACGCAGTATTTT

clone_size: .
d_call: TRBD1
j_call: TRBJ2-2
v_call: TRBV5-6
cdr3_aa: CASSQVGQGNTGELFF
cdr3_nt: TGTGCCAGCAGCCAAGTCGGACAGGGAAACACCGGGGAGCTGTTTTTT

clone_size: .
d_call: TRBD2
j_call: TRBJ2-1
v_call: TRBV5-1
cdr3_aa: CASSSGLAGSSYNEQFF
cdr3_nt: TGCGCCAGCAGCTCAGGACTAGCGGGAAGTTCCTACAATGAGCAGTTCTTC

clone_size: .
d_call: .
j_call: TRBJ2-1
v_call: TRBV27
cdr3_aa: CASSLVGGSYNEQFF
cdr3_nt: TGTGCCAGCAGTTTAGTGGGTGGCTCCTACAATGAGCAGTTCTTC

clone_size: .
d_call: .
j_call: TRBJ2-7
v_call: TRBV11-2
cdr3_aa: CASSDFWEDREQYF
cdr3_nt: TGTGCCAGCAGCGATTTCTGGGAGGATCGCGAGCAGTACTTC

clone_size: .
d_call: TRBD2
j_call: TRBJ2-3
v_call: TRBV18
cdr3_aa: CASSRLGITGGTNSSTDTQYF
cdr3_nt: TGTGCCAGCTCTCGGCTAGGGATAACGGGAGGAACCAATTCTAGCACAGATACGCAGTATTTT

clone_size: once
d_call: TRBD2
j_call: TRBJ2-1
v_call: TRBV9
cdr3_aa: CASSVGLTSGRALGHEQFF
cdr3_nt: TGTGCCAGCAGCGTAGGTCTGACTAGCGGGAGGGCCCTTGGTCATGAGCAGTTCTTC

clone_size: .
d_call: .
j_call: TRBJ1-2
v_call: TRBV5-4
cdr3_aa: CASSWREVNVGGYTF
cdr3_nt: TGTGCCAGCAGCTGGCGGGAAGTCAATGTTGGTGGCTACACCTTC

clone_size: .
d_call: .
j_call: TRBJ2-7
v_call: TRBV5-6
cdr3_aa: CASSLAPKDHEQYF
cdr3_nt: TGTGCCAGCAGCTTGGCCCCGAAGGACCACGAGCAGTACTTC

clone_size: .
d_call: TRBD2
j_call: TRBJ2-1
v_call: TRBV11-2
cdr3_aa: CASSLGGTSAYNEQFF
cdr3_nt: TGTGCCAGCAGCTTAGGGGGGACTAGCGCATACAATGAGCAGTTCTTC

clone_size: .
d_call: .
j_call: TRBJ1-1
v_call: TRBV18
cdr3_aa: CASSPRKDHTEAFF
cdr3_nt: TGTGCCAGCTCACCACGGAAGGACCACACTGAAGCTTTCTTT

clone_size: .
d_call: .
j_call: TRBJ1-2
v_call: TRBV30
cdr3_aa: CAWSPRTARGYTF
cdr3_nt: TGTGCCTGGTCCCCTCGGACCGCGAGAGGCTACACCTTC

clone_size: .
d_call: TRBD2
j_call: TRBJ2-7
v_call: TRBV27
cdr3_aa: CASSSITSVYEQYF
cdr3_nt: TGTGCCAGCAGTTCTATTACTAGCGTCTACGAGCAGTACTTC

clone_size: .
d_call: .
j_call: TRBJ2-2
v_call: TRBV27
cdr3_aa: CASSPLGEPTGELFF
cdr3_nt: TGTGCCAGCAGTCCCTTGGGGGAGCCCACCGGGGAGCTGTTTTTT

clone_size: .
d_call: TRBD1
j_call: TRBJ2-1
v_call: TRBV6-5
cdr3_aa: CASRLQGVREQFF
cdr3_nt: TGTGCCAGCAGACTACAGGGGGTCCGGGAGCAGTTCTTC

clone_size: .
d_call: TRBD1
j_call: TRBJ2-1
v_call: TRBV7-9
cdr3_aa: CASSLAGQGGGNEQFF
cdr3_nt: TGTGCCAGCAGCTTGGCGGGACAGGGTGGAGGCAATGAGCAGTTCTTC